This entry lists 10 T cell receptor beta chains sequenced from one sample in a study of blood T cell repertoires in COVID-19. Assay: immunoSEQ multiplex PCR; the TCRdb copy retains only in-frame clones and omits some. Seen here are under 400,000 clones, roughly 90% observed once, and the top ten hold about 6.5%. The sequenced sample consisted of peripheral blood. These receptor sequences come from a man between 18 and 29 years old with active or convalescent COVID-19.

V gene TRBV18 combines with J gene TRBJ2-1; 9 nucleotides align to TRBD1. CDR3 length equals 15 residues. With 2 bases clipped from V and 3 bases from J, the junction kept 2 bases outside the gene matches. CDR1 is KGHSH, CDR2 LQKENI, per germline. The CDR3 loop is CASSPDRGVYNEQFF. In DNA, the CDR3 is TGTGCCAGCTCACCAGACAGGGGGGTCTACAATGAGCAGTTCTTC.

J is TRBJ1-1 and V is TRBV28; TRBD1 agrees at 9 bases. Losses at the gene ends were 10 bases for V and 5 bases for J; bases not matched to a gene: 5. The germline CDR1 and CDR2 sequences are MDHEN and SYDVKM. The CDR3 is made up of 12 amino acids. CDR3 protein: CATDRGDTEAFF. CDR3 DNA: TGTGCCACCGACAGGGGGGATACTGAAGCTTTCTTT.

This chain links TRBV24-1 with TRBJ2-5; 7 nucleotides line up with TRBD1. V was clipped by 2 bases and J by 5 bases; unmatched bases: 7. The CDR3 is made up of 15 amino acids. Per the germline V gene, CDR1 is KGHDR and CDR2 is SFDVKD. This CDR3 is CATSDSQGVRETQYF. The CDR3 bases are TGTGCCACCAGTGATTCTCAGGGGGTCAGGGAGACCCAGTACTTC.

The chain is built from TRBV27 and TRBJ1-4; D possibly corresponds to TRBD1 (5 bases). From germline, CDR1 is MNHEY and CDR2 SMNVEV (reference sequence). V was shortened by 2 bases and J by 7 bases, with 8 bases between the two germline ends. The CDR3 covers 13 residues. The CDR3: CASSLGGGEKLFF. CDR3 bases: TGTGCCAGCAGTTTAGGGGGGGGTGAAAAACTGTTTTTT.

Regarding this clone: The same CDR3 is also encoded by other DNA sequences in this sample. The gene calls are TRBV7-9 and TRBJ1-1; the D gene is possibly TRBD1 (5 bases). Germline V lookup: CDR1 SEHNR, CDR2 FQNEAQ (reference sequence). The V and J ends lost 1 base and 0 bases respectively, with 6 bases between them. The CDR3 spans 14 residues. Written as DNA, the CDR3 is TGTGCCAGCAGCTTAGGACAGTTGAACACTGAAGCTTTCTTT. This codes for CASSLGQLNTEAFF.

The chain uses TRBV6-5 and TRBJ1-6; D remains unclear. Trimming removed 3 bases at V and 6 bases at J, with 12 bases between. Germline V gives CDR1 MNHEY, CDR2 SVGAGI. The CDR3 has 15 amino acids. The CDR3 spells CASSYSRSLNSPLHF. In DNA, the CDR3 is TGTGCCAGCAGTTATTCCAGATCCCTTAATTCACCCCTCCACTTT.

The chain recombines TRBV4-2 with TRBJ2-1, with 11 bases identical to TRBD2. CDR1 and CDR2 from the germline V gene are LGHNA and YNFKEQ. The CDR3 sequence is 14 residues long. The J segment lost 10 bases and the V segment lost 6 bases, leaving 8 bases of the junction unmatched. CDR3 nucleotide sequence: TGTGCCAGCAGGCCCGGGACTAGCGGAGAAGAGCAGTTCTTC. Its protein is CASRPGTSGEEQFF.

The V call is TRBV11-2, the J call TRBJ2-1, with 9 bases that match TRBD2. This CDR3 contains 16 residues. V lost 2 bases and J lost 9; bases outside the gene matches: 11. CDR1 and CDR2 (germline): SGHAT, FQNNGV. DNA of the CDR3: TGTGCCAGCAGCTTACGGCTTGGCGGGGGGGCGGGTGAGCAGTTCTTC. Encoded protein: CASSLRLGGGAGEQFF.

This clone was counted at least ten times. This chain connects TRBV2 to TRBJ2-7; 8 bases agree with TRBD1. The CDR3 consists of 14 residues. CDR1 SNHLY and CDR2 FYNNEI come from the germline V gene. The junction had 0 bases not matched to a gene; V was cut back by 1 base and J by 1 base. This chain's CDR3 is CASSEGTGSYEQYF. DNA of the CDR3: TGTGCCAGCAGTGAAGGGACAGGGTCCTACGAGCAGTACTTC.

This clone was observed a single time. The chain links TRBV27 to TRBJ1-6; the D is unclear. The V gene lost 6 bases and the J gene lost 0 bases, with 9 bases spanning the gap. This CDR3 is 15 amino acids long. Germline CDR1 is MNHEY and CDR2 is SMNVEV (reference sequence). CDR3 nucleotide sequence: TGTGCCAGCAGCCATCTAGGCTCCTATAATTCACCCCTCCACTTT. Protein sequence: CASSHLGSYNSPLHF.